A selection of T cell receptor beta chains follows, all from one sample in a study of beta chain features in type 1 diabetes. Generated by immunoSEQ multiplex PCR, the TCRdb table keeps only in-frame clones and is missing some. The sample has a few hundred thousand clones; 9.6% are singletons. The material sequenced was central memory CD4+ T cells from blood. The source of these receptors is a man aged 25 to 40 with type 1 diabetes. Both conserved end residues are part of each CDR3.

>TRBV30
CAWSRGYEQYF
>TRBV2
CASNRQGTGQETQYF
>TRBV5-5
CASSLAPGTEAFF
>TRBV10-3
CAGRQGSRGTEAFF
>TRBV6-1
CASNGAVGPYEQYF
>TRBV14
CASSQEPGRSQYF
>TRBV7-2
CASSSRGSSYNEQFF
>TRBV7-3
CASSLSGLLGEQYF
>TRBV21-1
CASSKAPLLAGIGVLSYEQYF
>TRBV25-1
CASSDTGGAGEKLFF
>TRBV5-8
CASSGLTAATNYGYTF
>TRBV7-9
CASSSYELNYGYTF
>TRBV11-2
CASSLPGQVQYF
>TRBV28
CASSLPQSRQDEQYF
>TRBV9
CASSQAGAWSDTQYF
>TRBV10-3
CAISSPATGGYEQYF
>TRBV5-6
CASSSVWGYEQYF
>TRBV11-3
CASSPFGQTQYF
>TRBV4-1
CASSLTWGQENTEAFF
>TRBV19
CASDPGRQLRDQPQHF
>TRBV5-4
CASSSGQGAPFQETQYF